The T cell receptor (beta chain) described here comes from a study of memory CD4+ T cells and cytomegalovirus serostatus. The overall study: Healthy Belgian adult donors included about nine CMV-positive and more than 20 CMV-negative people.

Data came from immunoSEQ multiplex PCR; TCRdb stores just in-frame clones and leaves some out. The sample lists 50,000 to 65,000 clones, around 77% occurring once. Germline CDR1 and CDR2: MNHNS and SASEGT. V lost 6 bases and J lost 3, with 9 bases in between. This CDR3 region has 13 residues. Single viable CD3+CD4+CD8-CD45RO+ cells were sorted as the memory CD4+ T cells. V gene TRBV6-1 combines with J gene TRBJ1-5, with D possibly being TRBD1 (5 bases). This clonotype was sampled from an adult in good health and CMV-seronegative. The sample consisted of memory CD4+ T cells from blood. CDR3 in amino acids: CASRGVNNQPQHF. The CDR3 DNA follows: TGTGCCAGCAGAGGGGTTAACAATCAGCCCCAGCATTTT.